This TCR beta chain originates from a study of cytomegalovirus exposure and HLA in healthy donors. Study observations and caveats: The study put 150 or so TCR beta chains on its list as cytomegalovirus-associated. Reports showed the classifier diagnosing cytomegalovirus status with high specificity and sensitivity.

On this clone: Its matching antigen is unknown.

Produced via immunoSEQ multiplex PCR; TCRdb's table is partial and in-frame only. The sample includes about 140,000 clones, less than 90% of them seen just once. Germline CDR1 is LNHNV and CDR2 is YYDKDF (reference sequence). CDR3 length equals 14 residues. Trimming removed 8 bases from V and 5 bases from J, with 19 bases in between. The donors formed part of the approximately 130-subject validation cohort, distinct from the roughly 620-subject first cohort. Sample: PBMCs. The chain uses TRBV15 and TRBJ2-7; D possibly corresponds to TRBD2 (6 bases). This sequence was found in a man aged 18 to 35 in good health and CMV-seronegative. The CDR3 here is CATGTPGGSHEQYF. CDR3 sequence (DNA): TGTGCCACCGGCACCCCCGGGGGTTCCCACGAGCAGTACTTC.